This passage covers 5 T cell receptor beta chains from one sample sequenced in a study of T cells after posttransplantation cyclophosphamide. Measured with immunoSEQ multiplex PCR; TCRdb has only the in-frame clones, and not every one. The data contain several thousand clones, around 90% of them singletons. Sequenced sample: CD4+ T cells sorted from blood. Receptors were obtained from a woman aged 50 to 65 in good health and a related stem cell transplant donor.

This chain uses TRBV7-9 with TRBJ1-4; 8 bases line up with TRBD1. The CDR3 spans 17 residues. After removal of 4 bases from V and 7 bases from J, the junction contained 14 bases not matched to a gene. CDR1 SEHNR and CDR2 FQNEAQ come from the germline V gene (reference sequence). DNA for the CDR3: TGTGCCAGCAGCTCCGGATTACAGGGGGGGTTTACTGAAAAACTGTTTTTT. The encoded protein is CASSSGLQGGFTEKLFF.

V usage is TRBV4-2 and J usage is TRBJ1-1, with D possibly matching TRBD1 (5 bases). Germline CDR1 reads LGHNA; CDR2 reads YNFKEQ. This CDR3 has 15 residues. V was cut by 0 bases and J by 5 bases, with 13 bases left in between. The CDR3 DNA reads as TGTGCCAGCAGCCAAGAATCCAGGGCGCGGACTGAAGCTTTCTTT. It is translated as CASSQESRARTEAFF.

The V and J genes are TRBV7-8 and TRBJ2-7; TRBD2 matches 10 bases. V lost 1 base and J lost 3; bases outside the gene matches: 3. The CDR3 extends over 15 amino acids. Germline loops: CDR1 SGHVS, CDR2 FQNEAQ. CDR3: CASSLGVAGGYEQYF. The CDR3 DNA follows: TGTGCCAGCAGCTTAGGCGTAGCGGGAGGCTACGAGCAGTACTTC.

This clone has a single count. The CDR3 spells CASSQIRGHGELFF. The CDR3 DNA is TGTGCCAGCAGCCAAATTAGAGGGCACGGGGAGCTGTTTTTT. This chain connects TRBV4-2 to TRBJ2-2; possible D gene TRBD2, 5 bases. The ends were cut back, 2 bases at V and 7 bases at J, with 11 bases in the middle. CDR3 length: 14 amino acids. The V gene's germline CDR1 is LGHNA and CDR2 YNFKEQ.

V usage is TRBV29-1 and J usage is TRBJ2-7; 15 bases line up with TRBD2. CDR3 length: 14 amino acids. V was clipped by 6 bases and J by 0 bases; unmatched bases: 0. Germline loops: CDR1 SQVTM, CDR2 ANQGSEA. The DNA of the CDR3 is TGCAGCGTGGGACTAGCGGGAGGCTCCTACGAGCAGTACTTC. Its protein is CSVGLAGGSYEQYF.